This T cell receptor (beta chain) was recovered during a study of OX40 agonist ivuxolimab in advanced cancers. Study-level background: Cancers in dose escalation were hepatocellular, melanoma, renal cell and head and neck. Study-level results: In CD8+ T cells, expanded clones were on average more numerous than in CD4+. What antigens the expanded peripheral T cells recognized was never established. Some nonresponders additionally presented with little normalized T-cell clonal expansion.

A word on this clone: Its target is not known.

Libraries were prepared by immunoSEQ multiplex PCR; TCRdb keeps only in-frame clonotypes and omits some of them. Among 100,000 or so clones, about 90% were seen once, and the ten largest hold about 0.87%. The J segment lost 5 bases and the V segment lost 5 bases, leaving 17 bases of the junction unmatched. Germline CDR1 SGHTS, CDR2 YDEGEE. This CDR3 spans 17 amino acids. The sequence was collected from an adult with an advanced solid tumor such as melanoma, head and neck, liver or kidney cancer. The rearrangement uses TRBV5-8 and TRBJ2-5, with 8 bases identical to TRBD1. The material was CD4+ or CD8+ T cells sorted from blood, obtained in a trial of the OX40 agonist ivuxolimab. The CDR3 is CASRVPSGQGFWETQYF. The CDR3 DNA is TGTGCCAGCAGAGTTCCCTCCGGACAGGGCTTTTGGGAGACCCAGTACTTC.